A selection of T cell receptor beta chains follows, all from one sample in a study of T and B cells in COVID-19 patients. Via MiXCR, TCRdb re-called the multiplex PCR reads, giving one row per CDR3 protein. This sample has about 18,000 distinct CDR3 sequences; 35% to 45% occur once, and the top ten carry about 15%. The sequenced sample consisted of blood. The origin of the receptors is a human donor with active COVID-19. Both conserved end residues are trimmed from each CDR3.

j_call: TRBJ2-1; v_call: TRBV5-6; cdr3_aa: ASSLDLAGTRDEQF
j_call: TRBJ2-5; v_call: TRBV6-6; cdr3_aa: ASSYRLAGIQETQY
j_call: TRBJ1-2; v_call: TRBV15; cdr3_aa: ATSREMWGFATDGYT
j_call: TRBJ2-7; v_call: TRBV7-9; cdr3_aa: ASSLGLAGDYEQY
j_call: TRBJ2-2; v_call: TRBV7-9; cdr3_aa: ASSLQANTGELF
j_call: TRBJ2-7; v_call: TRBV24-1; cdr3_aa: ATSDLLQGDEQY
j_call: TRBJ1-2; v_call: TRBV19; cdr3_aa: ASKPTQGIYGYT
j_call: TRBJ2-1; v_call: TRBV19; cdr3_aa: ASSIGGNNEQF
j_call: TRBJ2-7; v_call: TRBV27; cdr3_aa: ASSFVDRPYEQY
j_call: TRBJ2-5; v_call: TRBV19; cdr3_aa: ASSPTGGVETQY
j_call: TRBJ2-3; v_call: TRBV7-2; cdr3_aa: ASSLKLAGEGTTDTQY
j_call: TRBJ2-2; v_call: TRBV19; cdr3_aa: ASNPAGGITGELF
j_call: TRBJ2-3; v_call: TRBV27; cdr3_aa: ASSLSPRTDTQY
j_call: TRBJ2-2; v_call: TRBV5-6; cdr3_aa: ASRWGNTGELF
j_call: TRBJ1-5; v_call: TRBV27; cdr3_aa: ASSPRTGLNQPQH
j_call: TRBJ2-7; v_call: TRBV5-4; cdr3_aa: ASSRETGRYEQY
j_call: TRBJ2-5; v_call: TRBV10-3; cdr3_aa: AINSGGRDETQY
j_call: TRBJ2-5; v_call: TRBV15; cdr3_aa: ATSRGDAVNRGEETQY
j_call: TRBJ1-5; v_call: TRBV24-1; cdr3_aa: ATNQGNQPQH
j_call: TRBJ2-3; v_call: TRBV6-4; cdr3_aa: ASSDLRDNRY
j_call: TRBJ1-5; v_call: TRBV24-1; cdr3_aa: ATSDWGQGLVQPQH
j_call: TRBJ2-5; v_call: TRBV6-5; cdr3_aa: ASSRGLAGGGETQY
j_call: TRBJ2-3; v_call: TRBV6-5; cdr3_aa: ASRDSGSSDTQY
j_call: -; v_call: TRBV11-2; cdr3_aa: ASSLGLAGGDEQF
j_call: TRBJ1-1; v_call: TRBV19; cdr3_aa: ASKAVGTEAF
j_call: TRBJ2-2; v_call: TRBV13; cdr3_aa: ASSLEPSRQGAGTGELF
j_call: TRBJ2-5; v_call: TRBV4-2; cdr3_aa: ASSQRLEGGETQY
j_call: TRBJ2-3; v_call: TRBV5-1; cdr3_aa: ASSLQQGFTDTQY
j_call: TRBJ2-7; v_call: TRBV4-3; cdr3_aa: ASSQGLSASYEQY
j_call: TRBJ2-1; v_call: TRBV20-1; cdr3_aa: SARDRGGNEQF
j_call: TRBJ2-1; v_call: TRBV12-3/TRBV12-4; cdr3_aa: ASSHPGLVSNEQF
j_call: TRBJ2-2; v_call: TRBV19; cdr3_aa: ASIAMMGDPGELF
j_call: TRBJ2-2; v_call: TRBV6-5; cdr3_aa: ASSRSGELF